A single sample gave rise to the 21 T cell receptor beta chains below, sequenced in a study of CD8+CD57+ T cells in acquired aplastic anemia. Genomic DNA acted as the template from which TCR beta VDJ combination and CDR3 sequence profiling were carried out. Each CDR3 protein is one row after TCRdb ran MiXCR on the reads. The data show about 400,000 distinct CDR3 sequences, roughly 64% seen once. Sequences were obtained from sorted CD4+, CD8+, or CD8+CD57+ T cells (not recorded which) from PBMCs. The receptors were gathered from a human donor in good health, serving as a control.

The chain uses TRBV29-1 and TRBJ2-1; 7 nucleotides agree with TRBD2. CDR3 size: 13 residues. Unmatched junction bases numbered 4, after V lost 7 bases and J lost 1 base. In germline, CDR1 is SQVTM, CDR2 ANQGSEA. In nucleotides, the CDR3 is TGCAGCGGGGGGGGTGATTCCTACAATGAGCAGTTCTTC. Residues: CSGGGDSYNEQFF.

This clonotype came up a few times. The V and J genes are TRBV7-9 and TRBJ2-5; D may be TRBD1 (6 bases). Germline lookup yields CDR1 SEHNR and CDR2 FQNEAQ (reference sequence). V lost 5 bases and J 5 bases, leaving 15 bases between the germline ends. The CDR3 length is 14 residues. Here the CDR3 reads CASSPRRGGETQYF. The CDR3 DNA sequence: TGTGCCAGCAGCCCGCGCAGGGGTGGGGAGACCCAGTACTTC. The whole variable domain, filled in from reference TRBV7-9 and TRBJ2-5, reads DTGVSQNPRHKITKRGQNVTFRCDPISEHNRLYWYRQTLGQGPEFLTYFQNEAQLEKSRLLSDRFSAERPKGSFSTLEIQRTEQGDSAMYLCASSPRRGGETQYFGPGTRLLVL.

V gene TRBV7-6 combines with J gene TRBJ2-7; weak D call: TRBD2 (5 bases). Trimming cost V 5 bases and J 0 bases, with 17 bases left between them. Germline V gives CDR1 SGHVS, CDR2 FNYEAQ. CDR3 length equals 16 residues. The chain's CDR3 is CASSPRRTLSSYEQYF. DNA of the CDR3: TGTGCCAGCAGCCCACGGAGGACTCTGAGCTCCTACGAGCAGTACTTC.

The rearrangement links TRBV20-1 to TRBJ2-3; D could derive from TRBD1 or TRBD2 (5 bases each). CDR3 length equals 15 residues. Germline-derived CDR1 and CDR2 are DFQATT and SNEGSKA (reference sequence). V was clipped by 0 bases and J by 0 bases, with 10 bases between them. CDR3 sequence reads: CSARDGGTSTDTQYF. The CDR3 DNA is TGCAGTGCTAGAGATGGGGGAACTAGCACAGATACGCAGTATTTT.

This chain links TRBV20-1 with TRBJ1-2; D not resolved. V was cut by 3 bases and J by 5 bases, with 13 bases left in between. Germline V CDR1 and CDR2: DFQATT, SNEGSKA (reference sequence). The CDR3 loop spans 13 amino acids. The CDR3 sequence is CSASWTGLYGYTF. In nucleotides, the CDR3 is TGCAGTGCTAGCTGGACCGGGCTTTATGGCTACACCTTC.

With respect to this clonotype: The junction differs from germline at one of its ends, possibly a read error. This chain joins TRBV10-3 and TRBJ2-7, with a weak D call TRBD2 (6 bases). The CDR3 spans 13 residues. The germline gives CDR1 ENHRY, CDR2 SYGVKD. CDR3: CASSYGGDYEQYF. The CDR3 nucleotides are TGTGCCAGCAGTTACGGCGGGGACTACGAGCAGTACTTC.

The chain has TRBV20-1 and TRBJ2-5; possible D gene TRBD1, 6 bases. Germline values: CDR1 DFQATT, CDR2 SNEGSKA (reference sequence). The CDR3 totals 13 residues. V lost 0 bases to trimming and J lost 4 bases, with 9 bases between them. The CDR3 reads CSARDTGSETQYF. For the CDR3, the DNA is TGCAGTGCTAGAGACACAGGGTCAGAGACCCAGTACTTC.

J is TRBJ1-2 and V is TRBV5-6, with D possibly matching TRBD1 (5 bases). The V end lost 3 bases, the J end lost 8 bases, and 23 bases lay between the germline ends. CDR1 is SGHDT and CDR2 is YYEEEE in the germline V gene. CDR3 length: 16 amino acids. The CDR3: CASSSGTRLGREGYTF. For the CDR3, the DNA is TGTGCCAGCAGCTCGGGGACCCGATTGGGACGAGAAGGCTACACCTTC.

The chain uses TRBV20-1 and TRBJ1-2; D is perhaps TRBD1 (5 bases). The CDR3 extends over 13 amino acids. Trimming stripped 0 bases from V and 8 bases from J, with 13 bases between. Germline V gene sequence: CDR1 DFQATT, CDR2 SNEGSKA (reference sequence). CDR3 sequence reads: CSARDTQGDGYTF. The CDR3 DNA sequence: TGCAGTGCTAGAGATACTCAGGGAGACGGCTACACCTTC.

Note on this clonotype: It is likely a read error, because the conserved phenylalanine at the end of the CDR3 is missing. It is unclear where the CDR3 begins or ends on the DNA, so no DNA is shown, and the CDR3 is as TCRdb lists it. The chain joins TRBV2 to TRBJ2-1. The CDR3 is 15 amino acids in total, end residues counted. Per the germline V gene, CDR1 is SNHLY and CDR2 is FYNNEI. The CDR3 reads CASSSLGGEKLEYVI.

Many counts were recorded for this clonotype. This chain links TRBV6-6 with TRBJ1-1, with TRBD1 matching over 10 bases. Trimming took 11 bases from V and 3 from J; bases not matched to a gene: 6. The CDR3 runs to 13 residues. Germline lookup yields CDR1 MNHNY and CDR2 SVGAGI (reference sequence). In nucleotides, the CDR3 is TGTGCCGGCTCGGGACAGGGGTACACTGAAGCTTTCTTT. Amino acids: CAGSGQGYTEAFF.

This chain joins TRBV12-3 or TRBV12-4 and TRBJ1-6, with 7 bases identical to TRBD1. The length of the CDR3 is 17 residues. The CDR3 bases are TGTGCTAGTGGTTTGATAGTGGGACAGTCGGCGAGTTCACCCCTCCACTTT. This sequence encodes CASGLIVGQSASSPLHF.

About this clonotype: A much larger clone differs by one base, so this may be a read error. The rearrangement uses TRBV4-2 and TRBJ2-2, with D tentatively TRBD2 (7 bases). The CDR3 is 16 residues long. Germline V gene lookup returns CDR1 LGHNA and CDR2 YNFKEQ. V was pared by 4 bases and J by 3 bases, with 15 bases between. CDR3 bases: TGTGCCAGCAGCCCTCGGGGGGCAGGGGACACCGGGGAGCTGTTTTTT. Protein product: CASSPRGAGDTGELFF.

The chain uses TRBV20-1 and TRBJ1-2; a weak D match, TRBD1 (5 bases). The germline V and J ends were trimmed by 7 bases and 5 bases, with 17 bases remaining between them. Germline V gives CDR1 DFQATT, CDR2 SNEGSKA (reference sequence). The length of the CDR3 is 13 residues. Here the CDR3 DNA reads TGCAGTGTTAGCGCAGACAGCGCATATGGCTACACCTTC. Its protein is CSVSADSAYGYTF.

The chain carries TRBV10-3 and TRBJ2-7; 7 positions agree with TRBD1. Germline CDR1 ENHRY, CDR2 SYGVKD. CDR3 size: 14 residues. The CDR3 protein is CASRVRDSTCEHYV. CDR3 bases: TGTGCCAGCAGAGTACGGGACAGTACCTGCGAGCACTACGTC.

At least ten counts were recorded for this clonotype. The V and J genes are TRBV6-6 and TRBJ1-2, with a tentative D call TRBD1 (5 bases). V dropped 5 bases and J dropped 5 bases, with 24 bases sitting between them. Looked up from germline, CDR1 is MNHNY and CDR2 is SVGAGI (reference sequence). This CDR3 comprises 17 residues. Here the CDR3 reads CASSQRDGTNIGYGYTF. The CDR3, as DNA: TGTGCCAGCAGTCAGAGGGACGGTACCAACATTGGGTATGGCTACACCTTC.

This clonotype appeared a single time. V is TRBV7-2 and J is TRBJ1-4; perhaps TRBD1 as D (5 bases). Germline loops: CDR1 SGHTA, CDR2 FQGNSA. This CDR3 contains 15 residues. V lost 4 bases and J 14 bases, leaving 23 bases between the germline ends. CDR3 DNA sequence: TGTGCCAGCAGCTACGGATTCCGAGGGGCCAACGTCCTGTTTTTT. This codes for CASSYGFRGANVLFF.

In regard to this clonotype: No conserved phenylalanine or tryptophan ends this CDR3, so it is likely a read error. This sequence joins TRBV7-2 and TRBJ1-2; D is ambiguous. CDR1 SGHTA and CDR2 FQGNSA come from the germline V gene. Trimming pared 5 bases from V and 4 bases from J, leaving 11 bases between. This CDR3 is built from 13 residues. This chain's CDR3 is CASSRETGYGYTY. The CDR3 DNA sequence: TGTGCCAGCAGCCGTGAGACCGGCTATGGCTACACCTAC.

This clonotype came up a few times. Here the CDR3 reads CATSDFTGELFF. CDR3 in DNA: TGTGCCACCAGTGATTTCACCGGGGAGCTGTTTTTT. This chain uses TRBV24-1 with TRBJ2-2; D remains unclear. The V end was cut by 1 base, the J end by 4 bases, with 0 bases between. CDR1 and CDR2 (germline): KGHDR, SFDVKD. The CDR3 runs 12 residues.

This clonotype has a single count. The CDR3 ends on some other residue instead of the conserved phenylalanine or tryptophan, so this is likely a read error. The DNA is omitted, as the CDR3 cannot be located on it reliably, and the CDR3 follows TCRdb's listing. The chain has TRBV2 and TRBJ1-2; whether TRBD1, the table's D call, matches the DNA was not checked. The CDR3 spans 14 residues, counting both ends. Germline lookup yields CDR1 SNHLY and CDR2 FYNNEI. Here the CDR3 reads CASRTGVRAVLRTL.

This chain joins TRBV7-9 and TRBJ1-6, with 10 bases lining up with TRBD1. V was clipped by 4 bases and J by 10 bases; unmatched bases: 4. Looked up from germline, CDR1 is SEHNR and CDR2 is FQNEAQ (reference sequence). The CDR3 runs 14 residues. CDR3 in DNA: TGTGCCAGCAGCTGGGGACAGGGGAGGTCACCCCTCCACTTT. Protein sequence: CASSWGQGRSPLHF.